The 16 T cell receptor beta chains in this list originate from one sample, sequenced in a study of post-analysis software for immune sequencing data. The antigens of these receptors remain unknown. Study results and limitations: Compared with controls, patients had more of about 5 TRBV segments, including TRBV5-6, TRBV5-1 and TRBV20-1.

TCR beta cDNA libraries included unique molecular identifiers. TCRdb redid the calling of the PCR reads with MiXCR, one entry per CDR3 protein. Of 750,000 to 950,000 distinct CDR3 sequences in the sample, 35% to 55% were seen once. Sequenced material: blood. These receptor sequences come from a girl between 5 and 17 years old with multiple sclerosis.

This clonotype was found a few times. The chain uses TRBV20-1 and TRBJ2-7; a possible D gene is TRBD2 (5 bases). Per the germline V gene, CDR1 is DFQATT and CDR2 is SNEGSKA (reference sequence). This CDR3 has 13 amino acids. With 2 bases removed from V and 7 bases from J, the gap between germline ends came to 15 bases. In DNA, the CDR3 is TGCAGTGCTAGACCGCTAGCCGAGAGGGAGCAGTACTTC. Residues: CSARPLAEREQYF.

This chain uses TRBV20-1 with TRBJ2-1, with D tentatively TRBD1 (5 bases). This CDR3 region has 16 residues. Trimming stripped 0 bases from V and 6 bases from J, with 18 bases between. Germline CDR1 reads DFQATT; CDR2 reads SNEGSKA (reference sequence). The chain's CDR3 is CSARDQTAPRLNEQFF. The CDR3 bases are TGCAGTGCTAGAGACCAGACAGCCCCTAGGCTCAATGAGCAGTTCTTC.

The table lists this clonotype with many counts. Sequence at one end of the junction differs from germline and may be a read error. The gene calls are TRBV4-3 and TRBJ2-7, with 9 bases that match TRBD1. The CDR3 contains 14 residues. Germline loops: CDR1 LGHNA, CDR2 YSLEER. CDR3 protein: CASSQGTGTYEQYF. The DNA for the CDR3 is TGTGCCAGCAGCCAAGGGACAGGGACCTACGAGCAGTACTTC.

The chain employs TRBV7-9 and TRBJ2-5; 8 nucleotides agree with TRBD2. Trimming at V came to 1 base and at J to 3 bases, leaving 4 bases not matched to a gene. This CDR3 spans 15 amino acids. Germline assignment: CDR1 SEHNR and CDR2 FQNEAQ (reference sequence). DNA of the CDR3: TGTGCCAGCAGCTTAGAAGGACTAGCTGAAGAGACCCAGTACTTC. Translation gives CASSLEGLAEETQYF.

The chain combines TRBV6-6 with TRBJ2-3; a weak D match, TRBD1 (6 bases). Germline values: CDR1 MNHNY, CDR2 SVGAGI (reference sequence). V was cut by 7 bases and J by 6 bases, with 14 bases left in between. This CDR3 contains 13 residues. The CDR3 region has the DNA TGTGCCAGCAATTTACACAGGGCGGATACGCAGTATTTT. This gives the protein CASNLHRADTQYF.

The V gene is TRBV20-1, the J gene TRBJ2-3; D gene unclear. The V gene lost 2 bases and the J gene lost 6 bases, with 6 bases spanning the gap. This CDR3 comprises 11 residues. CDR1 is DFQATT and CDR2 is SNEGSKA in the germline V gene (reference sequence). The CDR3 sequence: CSARSPDTQYF. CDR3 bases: TGCAGTGCTAGAAGCCCGGATACGCAGTATTTT.

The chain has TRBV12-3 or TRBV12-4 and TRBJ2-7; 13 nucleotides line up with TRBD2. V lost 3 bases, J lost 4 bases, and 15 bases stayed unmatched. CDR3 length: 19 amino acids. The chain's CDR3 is CASSFNPTSGRAHGYEQYF. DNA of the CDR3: TGTGCCAGCAGTTTTAACCCTACTAGCGGGAGGGCCCATGGGTACGAGCAGTACTTC.

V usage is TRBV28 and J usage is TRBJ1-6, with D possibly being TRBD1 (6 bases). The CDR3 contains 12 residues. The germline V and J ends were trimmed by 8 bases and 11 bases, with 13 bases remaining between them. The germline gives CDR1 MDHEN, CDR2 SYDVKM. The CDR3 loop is CASPARGAPLHF. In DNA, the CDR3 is TGTGCCAGCCCCGCAAGGGGGGCACCCCTCCACTTT.

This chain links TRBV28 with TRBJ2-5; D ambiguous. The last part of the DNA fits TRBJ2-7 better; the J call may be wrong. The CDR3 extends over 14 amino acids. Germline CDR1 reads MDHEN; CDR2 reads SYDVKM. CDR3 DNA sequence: TGTGCCAGCAGTTTTCTGTCCGAATCCTACGAGCAGTACTTC. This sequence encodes CASSFLSESYEQYF.

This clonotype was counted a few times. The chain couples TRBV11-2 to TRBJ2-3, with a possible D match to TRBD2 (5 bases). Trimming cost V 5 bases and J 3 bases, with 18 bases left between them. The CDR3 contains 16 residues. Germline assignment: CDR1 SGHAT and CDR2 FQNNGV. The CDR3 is CASSADWPTSTDTQYF. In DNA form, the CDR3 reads TGTGCCAGCAGCGCGGACTGGCCAACCTCAACAGATACGCAGTATTTT.

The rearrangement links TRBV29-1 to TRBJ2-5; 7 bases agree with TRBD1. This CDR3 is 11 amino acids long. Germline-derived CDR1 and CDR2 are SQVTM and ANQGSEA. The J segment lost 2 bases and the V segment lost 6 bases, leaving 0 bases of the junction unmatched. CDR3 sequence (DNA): TGCAGCGTGACAGGGCAAGAGACCCAGTACTTC. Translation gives CSVTGQETQYF.

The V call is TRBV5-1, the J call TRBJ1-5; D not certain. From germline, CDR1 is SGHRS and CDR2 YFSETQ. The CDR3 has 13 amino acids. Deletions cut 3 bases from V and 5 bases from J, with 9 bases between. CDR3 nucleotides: TGCGCCAGCAGCTCCGGACCTGATCAGCCCCAGCATTTT. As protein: CASSSGPDQPQHF.

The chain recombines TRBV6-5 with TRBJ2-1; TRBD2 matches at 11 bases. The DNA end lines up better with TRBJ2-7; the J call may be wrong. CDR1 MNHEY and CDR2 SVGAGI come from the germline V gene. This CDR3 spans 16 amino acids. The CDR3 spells CASSRKLAGVGNEQYF. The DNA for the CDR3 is TGTGCCAGCAGCCGAAAACTAGCGGGAGTTGGCAATGAGCAGTACTTC.

The CDR3 region is CSAPVRASSYEQYF. The CDR3, as DNA: TGCAGTGCCCCGGTTCGGGCATCGTCCTACGAGCAGTACTTC. The V and J genes are TRBV20-1 and TRBJ2-7; D is unresolved. With 6 bases removed from V and 1 base from J, the gap between germline ends came to 16 bases. Germline-derived CDR1 and CDR2 are DFQATT and SNEGSKA (reference sequence). The CDR3 sequence is 14 residues long.

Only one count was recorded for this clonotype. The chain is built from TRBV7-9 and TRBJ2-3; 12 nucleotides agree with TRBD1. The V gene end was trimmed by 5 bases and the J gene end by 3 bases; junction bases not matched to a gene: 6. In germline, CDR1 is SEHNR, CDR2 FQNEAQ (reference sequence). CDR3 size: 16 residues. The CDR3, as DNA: TGTGCCAGCAGCCACGGGACAGGGGGCATAACAGATACGCAGTATTTT. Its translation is CASSHGTGGITDTQYF.

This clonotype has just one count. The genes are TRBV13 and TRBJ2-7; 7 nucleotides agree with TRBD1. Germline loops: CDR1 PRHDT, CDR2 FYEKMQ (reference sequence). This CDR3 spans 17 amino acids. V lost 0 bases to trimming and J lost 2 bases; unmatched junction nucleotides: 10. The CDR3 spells CASSLGGQGVRTYEQYF. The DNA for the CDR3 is TGTGCCAGCAGCTTAGGTGGCCAGGGGGTTCGAACCTACGAGCAGTACTTC.